A selection of T cell receptor beta chains follows, all from one sample in a study of blood T cell repertoires in COVID-19. Repertoires were generated with immunoSEQ multiplex PCR, while TCRdb's copy carries only in-frame clones and drops some. The sample lists 200,000 to 300,000 clones; roughly four fifths were seen once. The sequenced sample was peripheral blood. These TCRs come from a woman at least 80 years old with COVID-19, enrolled during active disease. Both conserved end residues are part of each CDR3. D genes are given only for firm matches. Clone size appears in some rows only: once, few, many, or a class for an expanded clone.

j_call	d_call	v_call	clone_size	cdr3_length	cdr3_nt	cdr3_aa
TRBJ2-2	NA	TRBV18	NA	15	TGTGCCAGCTCACCACTAAGCGGGAACACCGGGGAGCTGTTTTTT	CASSPLSGNTGELFF
TRBJ1-2	NA	TRBV6-6	NA	12	TGTGCCAGCAGGCTCCCCCAGGGAGGCTACACCTTC	CASRLPQGGYTF
TRBJ2-2	NA	TRBV19	NA	14	TGTGCCAGTAGTCCCCAACATTACACCGGGGAGCTGTTTTTT	CASSPQHYTGELFF
TRBJ1-2	TRBD1	TRBV5-1	NA	15	TGCGCCAGCAGCTTGTCCGGACAGGGGGCCTATGGCTACACCTTC	CASSLSGQGAYGYTF
TRBJ1-1	TRBD1	TRBV5-1	NA	15	TGCGCCAGCAGCAGACCCGACAGGGCGGTCACTGAAGCTTTCTTT	CASSRPDRAVTEAFF
TRBJ1-1	TRBD1	TRBV28	NA	14	TGTGCCAGCAGTCACAGGGGAGGGAACACTGAAGCTTTCTTT	CASSHRGGNTEAFF
TRBJ2-1	NA	TRBV24-1	NA	13	TGTGCCACCAGTGATTTGGCCACAAGCGGGCAGTTCTTC	CATSDLATSGQFF
TRBJ1-2	NA	TRBV6-5	NA	13	TGTGCCAGCAGAGTCCAGGGGTCCTATGGCTACACCTTC	CASRVQGSYGYTF
TRBJ2-5	NA	TRBV7-9	NA	14	TGTGCCAGCAGCTTAGTGGAGGGGAGAGAGACCCAGTACTTC	CASSLVEGRETQYF
TRBJ2-7	TRBD1	TRBV15	NA	19	TGTGCCACCAGCAGAGACCTCCGTCCGCGGGAACAGGGGGCCTACGAGCAGTACTTC	CATSRDLRPREQGAYEQYF
TRBJ2-7	TRBD1	TRBV9	NA	14	TGTGCCAGCAGCGCCGGGACAGGGGGCTATGAGCAGTACTTC	CASSAGTGGYEQYF
TRBJ2-1	NA	TRBV9	NA	14	TGTGCCAGCTCTCCCGGCCTAGTCTACAATGAGCAGTTCTTC	CASSPGLVYNEQFF
TRBJ1-4	TRBD1	TRBV5-1	few	14	TGCGCCAGCAGAACGGGGACAGGGAATGAAAAACTGTTTTTT	CASRTGTGNEKLFF
TRBJ2-1	TRBD1	TRBV7-9	few	17	TGTGCCAGCAGCTCCGACAGGGCAGCGGCATCCTACAATGAGCAGTTCTTC	CASSSDRAAASYNEQFF
TRBJ2-5	NA	TRBV18	NA	13	TGTGCCAGCTCACCGATCCGGCAGGGCGACCAGTACTTC	CASSPIRQGDQYF
TRBJ2-1	TRBD1	TRBV5-1	NA	15	TGCGCCAGCAGCTCCCAGGGGGCTTCCTACAATGAGCAGTTCTTC	CASSSQGASYNEQFF
TRBJ1-1	TRBD1	TRBV13	NA	16	TGTGCCAGCTTGAGGTCGGGACAGAGACTGATTACTGAAGCTTTCTTT	CASLRSGQRLITEAFF
TRBJ1-4	TRBD1	TRBV18	NA	15	TGTGCCAGCTCACTATCCTTGGGACAGCATGAAAAACTGTTTTTT	CASSLSLGQHEKLFF
TRBJ2-1	NA	TRBV7-9	NA	17	TGTGCCAGCAGCCCTTTGGAGCGTGGGTCACGGAACAATGAGCAGTTCTTC	CASSPLERGSRNNEQFF
TRBJ2-3	TRBD1	TRBV5-1	NA	15	TGCGCCAGCCGACGGACAGGGGGCGCAACAGATACGCAGTATTTT	CASRRTGGATDTQYF
TRBJ2-5	TRBD2	TRBV3-1/TRBV3-2	NA	18	TGTGCCAGCAGCCAAAGGACTAGCGGGAGTTTAAGTTGGGAGACCCAGTACTTC	CASSQRTSGSLSWETQYF
TRBJ2-5	TRBD1	TRBV24-1	NA	15	TGTGCCACCAGTGACCCCCGAGGCAGGGGGGAGACCCAGTACTTC	CATSDPRGRGETQYF
TRBJ1-3	TRBD1	TRBV28	NA	16	TGTGCCAGCAGTCGGGACAGCGCGAGCTCTGGAAACACCATATATTTT	CASSRDSASSGNTIYF
TRBJ1-6	NA	TRBV7-9	NA	15	TGTGCCAGCAGCTCGTTACAGGGAAATAATTCACCCCTCCACTTT	CASSSLQGNNSPLHF
TRBJ2-7	TRBD2	TRBV6-6	NA	14	TGTGCCAGCAGCGGGAGGCAGGGTCACTACGAGCAGTACTTC	CASSGRQGHYEQYF
TRBJ2-1	NA	TRBV24-1	NA	16	TGTGCCACCAGTGACCCTCGGGGGAGCTCCTACAATGAGCAGTTCTTC	CATSDPRGSSYNEQFF
TRBJ1-1	NA	TRBV30	NA	13	TGTGCCTGGAGGAGCCCCGGTAAAACTGAAGCTTTCTTT	CAWRSPGKTEAFF